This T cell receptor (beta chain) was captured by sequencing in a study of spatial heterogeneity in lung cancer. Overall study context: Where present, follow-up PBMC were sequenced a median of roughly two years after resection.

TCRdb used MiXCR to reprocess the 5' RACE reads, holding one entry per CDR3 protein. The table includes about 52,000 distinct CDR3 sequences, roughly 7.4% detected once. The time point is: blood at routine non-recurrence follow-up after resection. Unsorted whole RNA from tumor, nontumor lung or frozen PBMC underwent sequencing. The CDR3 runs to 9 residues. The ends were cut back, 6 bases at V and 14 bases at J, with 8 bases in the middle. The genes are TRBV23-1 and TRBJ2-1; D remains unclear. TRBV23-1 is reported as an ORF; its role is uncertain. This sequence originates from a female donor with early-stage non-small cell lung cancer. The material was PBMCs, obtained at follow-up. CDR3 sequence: CASRGKEFF. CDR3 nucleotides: TGCGCCAGCAGGGGGAAGGAGTTCTTC.